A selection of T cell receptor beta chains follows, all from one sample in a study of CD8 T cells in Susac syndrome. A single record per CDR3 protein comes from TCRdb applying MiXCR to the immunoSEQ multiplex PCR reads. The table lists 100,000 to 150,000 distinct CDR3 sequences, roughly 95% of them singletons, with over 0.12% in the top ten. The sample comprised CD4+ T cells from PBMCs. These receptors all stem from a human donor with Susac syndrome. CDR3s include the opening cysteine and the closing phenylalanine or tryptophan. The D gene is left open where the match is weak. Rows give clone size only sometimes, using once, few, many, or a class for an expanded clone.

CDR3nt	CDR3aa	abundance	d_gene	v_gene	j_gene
TGTGCCGTAGGGGAGGACGCAAAAAACATTCAGTACTTC	CAVGEDAKNIQYF	.	.	TRBV28	TRBJ2-4
TGCGCCAGCAGCTTGGAGCCAGGGGGCAATCAGCCCCAGCATTTT	CASSLEPGGNQPQHF	.	.	TRBV5-1	TRBJ1-5
TGCAGTGCCCGCCGACTAGCCGGGTCCTACAATGAGCAGTTCTTC	CSARRLAGSYNEQFF	.	TRBD2	TRBV20-1	TRBJ2-1
TGCGCCAGCAGCTTGGAACCAGCGGGAGGGCAAGAGACCCAGTACTTC	CASSLEPAGGQETQYF	.	TRBD2	TRBV5-1	TRBJ2-5
TGTGCCACCAGCAGAGAAGGCAGGGGACGCGCAAGGTCGCAGTACTTC	CATSREGRGRARSQYF	.	.	TRBV15	TRBJ2-7
TGTGCCAGCAGCCAAGATCCCGCTGAAGCTTTCTTT	CASSQDPAEAFF	.	.	TRBV3-1	TRBJ1-1
TGTGCCAGCAGCCCCAGACACGGATTCCAAGAGACCCAGTACTTC	CASSPRHGFQETQYF	.	.	TRBV7-8	TRBJ2-5
TGCAGTGCTAGAGATCGTACGGCAGGTTCTGGCTACACCTTC	CSARDRTAGSGYTF	.	.	TRBV20-1	TRBJ1-2
TGCAGTGCTAAGTACCACTACGAGCAGTACTTC	CSAKYHYEQYF	once	.	TRBV20-1	TRBJ2-7
TGTGCCAGCAGTCTCTCCTGGGACGAGCAGTACTTC	CASSLSWDEQYF	.	.	TRBV27	TRBJ2-7
TGCGCCAGCAGCTTGGGGCAGGGGGCGGAAGAGCAGTACTTC	CASSLGQGAEEQYF	.	TRBD1	TRBV5-1	TRBJ2-7
TGCAGTGCTCGGACAGGGGAGCACACCGGGGAGCTGTTTTTT	CSARTGEHTGELFF	.	TRBD1	TRBV20-1	TRBJ2-2
TGCAGTGCTAGATTGCGAACTAACTCCTACGAGCAGTACTTC	CSARLRTNSYEQYF	.	.	TRBV20-1	TRBJ2-7
TGTGCCAGCAGACACCCCTTAGCCAAAAACATTCAGTACTTC	CASRHPLAKNIQYF	.	.	TRBV6-6	TRBJ2-4
TGCAGCAAATGGACCGGAGAGGTCTATGGCTACACCTTC	CSKWTGEVYGYTF	.	.	TRBV29-1	TRBJ1-2
TGTGCCAGCAGAGGGGTTGGGTCGAACACCGGGGAGCTGTTTTTT	CASRGVGSNTGELFF	.	.	TRBV6-5	TRBJ2-2
TGTGCCCGACAGGGAGCGGGATCAGAGACCCAGTACTTC	CARQGAGSETQYF	.	.	TRBV30	TRBJ2-5
TGTGCCAGCAGCTGGACAGCGGACACCGGGGAGCTGTTTTTT	CASSWTADTGELFF	.	.	TRBV9	TRBJ2-2
TGTGCCAGCAGTTACTCGTTCGGGGGCACTGAAGCTTTCTTT	CASSYSFGGTEAFF	.	.	TRBV6-5	TRBJ1-1
TGTGCCAGCAGACCAAGCGGGAGTGCCTACAATGAGCAGTTCTTC	CASRPSGSAYNEQFF	.	TRBD2	TRBV14	TRBJ2-1
TGCAGCGTTGGGACAGGGGATATCGGGGAGCTGTTTTTT	CSVGTGDIGELFF	.	TRBD1	TRBV29-1	TRBJ2-2
TGTGCCTCCCAAGGGGGCTTCACAAATGAGCAGTTCTTC	CASQGGFTNEQFF	.	TRBD1	TRBV2	TRBJ2-1
TGTGCCAGCAGCGCGACTAGCGGGAGGACCTACGAGCAGTACTTC	CASSATSGRTYEQYF	.	TRBD2	TRBV2	TRBJ2-7
TGTGCCAGCAGTTTGGGTGGGAGGCCCCGGCAGTTCTTC	CASSLGGRPRQFF	.	.	TRBV28	TRBJ2-1
TGCAGCGGGGGGTCCCTGGGAGAGACCCAGTACTTC	CSGGSLGETQYF	.	.	TRBV29-1	TRBJ2-5
TGTGCCTGGAGTGAAAACTATCAGCCCCAGCATTTT	CAWSENYQPQHF	.	.	TRBV30	TRBJ1-5
TGTGCCAGCAGCCAAAGAGACGGGAATGATTACAATGAGCAGTTCTTC	CASSQRDGNDYNEQFF	.	.	TRBV7-2	TRBJ2-1
TGTGCCAGCAGCTTAGCCTTAGGGGGCCGTCGTATCTCCTACAATGAGCAGTTCTTC	CASSLALGGRRISYNEQFF	.	TRBD1	TRBV7-8	TRBJ2-1
TGTGCCAGCAGTTACGACCCTGCCCGTGTAAACATTCAGTACTTC	CASSYDPARVNIQYF	.	.	TRBV6-5	TRBJ2-4
TGTGCCACCAGCAGACCATCGGATGGGGGTGGGGAGCAGTTCTTC	CATSRPSDGGGEQFF	.	.	TRBV15	TRBJ2-1
TGCGCCAGCAGCTTGGTGGGGGCGTCCACCGGGGAGCTGTTTTTT	CASSLVGASTGELFF	.	.	TRBV5-1	TRBJ2-2
TGTGCCTGGAGTGGATTTAGCGGGAGGCATGAGCAGTTCTTC	CAWSGFSGRHEQFF	.	TRBD2	TRBV30	TRBJ2-1
TGTGCCACCATCCCAACCGGACAGGCCTCCTATGGCTACACCTTC	CATIPTGQASYGYTF	.	TRBD1	TRBV6-2/TRBV6-3	TRBJ1-2
TGCAGCGTTGAAGGCTTAGGGAAGGGAGCTAACTATGGCTACACCTTC	CSVEGLGKGANYGYTF	.	.	TRBV29-1	TRBJ1-2
TGTGCCAGCAGCTTAGAGACAGGGGAGGCAGATACGCAGTATTTT	CASSLETGEADTQYF	.	TRBD1	TRBV5-4	TRBJ2-3
TGTGCCACCAGTGATTTTTTTCTGGGTCCGGGCACCGGGGAGCTGTTTTTT	CATSDFFLGPGTGELFF	once	.	TRBV24-1	TRBJ2-2
TGTGCCAGCTCACCGGGACAGGGGAACGGCGAGCAGTACTTC	CASSPGQGNGEQYF	.	TRBD1	TRBV18	TRBJ2-7
TGTGCCAGCAGTTTGAGGGACACAACGATGGCCAAAAACATTCAGTACTTC	CASSLRDTTMAKNIQYF	.	.	TRBV12-3/TRBV12-4	TRBJ2-4
TGTGCCTGGTCTTCCCGTCGGGGGAGCGGAAATGAGCAGTTCTTC	CAWSSRRGSGNEQFF	once	.	TRBV30	TRBJ2-1
TGTGCTAGCAGCCCCCGGACTAGCGGGACAGATACGCAGTATTTT	CASSPRTSGTDTQYF	few	TRBD2	TRBV7-7	TRBJ2-3
TGTGCCAGCAGCGTAGATGCGGGAGGGCCAGATACGCAGTATTTT	CASSVDAGGPDTQYF	.	TRBD2	TRBV9	TRBJ2-3
TGCAGTGCTAGAGATCAGCCGGCGTCTAACTATGGCTACACCTTC	CSARDQPASNYGYTF	.	.	TRBV20-1	TRBJ1-2
TGCACCGGACTAGCGGCCTACAATGAGCAGTTCTTC	CTGLAAYNEQFF	once	TRBD2	TRBV29-1	TRBJ2-1
TGTGCCAGCAGCTTACGGGGCGATCAGCCCCAGCATTTT	CASSLRGDQPQHF	.	.	TRBV7-2	TRBJ1-5
TGCAGTGCTAGAGGGACCGTCGGAGATACGCAGTATTTT	CSARGTVGDTQYF	.	.	TRBV20-1	TRBJ2-3
TGTGCCAGCAGCCAAGATCCGGGAAGCTACACCTTC	CASSQDPGSYTF	once	.	TRBV3-1	TRBJ1-2
TGTGCCAGCAGTAGATCAGACAGGGGGCCAGATACGCAGTATTTT	CASSRSDRGPDTQYF	.	TRBD1	TRBV6-5	TRBJ2-3
TGCGCCAGCAGCCAAGAGGGCGGGAGGCCAAGGGAGCAGTTCTTC	CASSQEGGRPREQFF	.	TRBD2	TRBV4-1	TRBJ2-1
TGCAGCGTTGATTGGGGGGAATCCCAGCATTTT	CSVDWGESQHF	.	.	TRBV29-1	TRBJ1-5
TGCAGTGCTAGTTCTTCCGGGCCGGAGACCCAGTACTTC	CSASSSGPETQYF	.	.	TRBV20-1	TRBJ2-5
TGCAGTGCTGACGACAGGGCTTTGGGCAATCAGCCCCAGCATTTT	CSADDRALGNQPQHF	.	TRBD1	TRBV20-1	TRBJ1-5
TGCAGTGCTACCTCGGGCGGACTTCAAGAGACCCAGTACTTC	CSATSGGLQETQYF	once	.	TRBV20-1	TRBJ2-5
TGTGCCAGCAGTTACTCCCCGTATGTTGGCTATGGCTACACCTTC	CASSYSPYVGYGYTF	.	.	TRBV6-5	TRBJ1-2
TGCAGCGTTGTCCGGGCTAGCGGCGCCACAGATACGCAGTATTTT	CSVVRASGATDTQYF	.	TRBD2	TRBV29-1	TRBJ2-3
TGCAGTGCTTCTGTCCAGGGCAATAGCAATCAGCCCCAGCATTTT	CSASVQGNSNQPQHF	once	.	TRBV20-1	TRBJ1-5
TGTGCCAGCAGCCCCTCCTTCAGGAATGAGCAGTTCTTC	CASSPSFRNEQFF	.	.	TRBV5-8	TRBJ2-1
TGCAGTGCTAGGAGGGGCGCAGATACGCAGTATTTT	CSARRGADTQYF	.	.	TRBV20-1	TRBJ2-3
TGTGCCTGGAGTAAGGAATATGAGCAGTTCTTC	CAWSKEYEQFF	.	.	TRBV30	TRBJ2-1
TGTGCCAGCAGCTCCCCCCCGGATAGCAGCCGGGGGGAGACCCAGTACTTC	CASSSPPDSSRGETQYF	.	.	TRBV6-1	TRBJ2-5
TGTGCCAGCAGCCAAGGGGACAGGGGCTTGTATAGCAATCAGCCCCAGCATTTT	CASSQGDRGLYSNQPQHF	.	TRBD1	TRBV4-2	TRBJ1-5